A single T cell receptor (beta chain) is shown here with its context. The CDR3 sequence is 19 residues long. The V and J ends lost 0 bases and 3 bases, in that order; junction bases with no gene match: 9. CDR1 is LNHNV, CDR2 YYDKDF, per germline (reference sequence). This entry comes from a study of blood T cell repertoires in COVID-19. Turning to the study itself: Some COVID-19 samples were acute and others convalescent; all came from the United States, Italy and Spain.

Profiled with immunoSEQ multiplex PCR; TCRdb holds only in-frame clones, not every one. Of about 160,000 clones listed, roughly 80% are singletons. Sample: PBMCs or T cells enriched from blood (not recorded which). The chain uses TRBV15 and TRBJ2-4; 12 bases align to TRBD1. The receptor comes from a woman in her 40s with acute COVID-19. CDR3 sequence reads: CATSRERDRGPDNKNIQYF. DNA of the CDR3: TGTGCCACCAGCAGAGAAAGGGACAGGGGGCCCGACAACAAAAACATTCAGTACTTC.